A selection of T cell receptor beta chains follows, all from one sample in a study of blood T cell repertoires in COVID-19. Only in-frame clones appear in the TCRdb table, and some are missing; sequencing was by immunoSEQ multiplex PCR. The data hold 200,000 or so clones, with around 83% observed a single time. Specimen: peripheral blood. The receptors were gathered from a woman aged 40-49 years with acute or convalescent COVID-19. Each CDR3 is given with its conserved first and last residue. The D gene is left open where the match is weak. Clone size appears in some rows only: once, few, many, or a class for an expanded clone.

>NA|TRBJ2-1|TRBV2|NA
TGTGCCAGCACCCCCCTCCGTCCTGACATCTACAATGAGCAGTTCTTC
CASTPLRPDIYNEQFF
>NA|TRBJ2-1|TRBV5-4|TRBD2
TGTGCCACCAAAGTAGCGGGGGGGCCACATGAGCAGTTCTTC
CATKVAGGPHEQFF
>once|TRBJ2-1|TRBV6-1|TRBD2
TGTGCCAGCAGTGAAGCGCGGAGCCTAGCGGGAAAAAATGAGCAGTTCTTC
CASSEARSLAGKNEQFF
>NA|TRBJ2-3|TRBV29-1|TRBD2
TGCAGCGTAGCAACTAGCGGGGGGGCCATTATGGATACGCAGTATTTT
CSVATSGGAIMDTQYF
>NA|TRBJ2-3|TRBV11-2|NA
TGTGCCAGCAGCTCCGCCGGGACTTCGCAGTATTTT
CASSSAGTSQYF
>once|TRBJ2-5|TRBV5-6|TRBD2
TGTGCCAGCAGCTCCAAGCGGGAGTGGGGTCAAGAGACCCAGTACTTC
CASSSKREWGQETQYF
>NA|TRBJ2-7|TRBV6-1|NA
TGTGCCAGCAGTGAAGCTGGGACAACCTACGAGCAGTACTTC
CASSEAGTTYEQYF
>NA|TRBJ2-7|TRBV6-1|TRBD2
TGTGCCAGCAGTGAGGGACTAGTCCACGAGCAGTACTTC
CASSEGLVHEQYF
>NA|TRBJ2-3|TRBV27|TRBD2
TGTGCCAGCAGTACACTCTCTGTTCGACTAGCGGGAGCCACAGATACGCAGTATTTT
CASSTLSVRLAGATDTQYF
>NA|TRBJ1-1|TRBV18|TRBD1
TGTGCCAGCTCACCGACAGGGGGCCGTACTGAAGCTTTCTTT
CASSPTGGRTEAFF
>few|TRBJ2-3|TRBV5-1|TRBD1
TGCGCCAGCAGCGACGACAGGGCGGGAGATACGCAGTATTTT
CASSDDRAGDTQYF
>NA|TRBJ2-1|TRBV3-1/TRBV3-2|TRBD2
TGTGCCAGCAGCCAAATAGCGGGAGAGCAGTTCTTC
CASSQIAGEQFF
>NA|TRBJ2-7|TRBV6-2/TRBV6-3|NA
TGTGCCAGCAGCCCGTCCCGGGACTCCCCCTACGAGCAGTACTTC
CASSPSRDSPYEQYF
>NA|TRBJ2-7|TRBV4-1|TRBD2
TGCGCCAGCAGCCCGGATGTGACTAGCGGCTACGAGCAGTACTTC
CASSPDVTSGYEQYF
>NA|TRBJ1-3|TRBV5-1|NA
TGCGCCAGCAGCTTGGGACAGGCGATCTCTGGAAACACCATATATTTT
CASSLGQAISGNTIYF
>NA|TRBJ1-2|TRBV14|NA
TGTGCCAGCAGCCATAATCCGAACTATGGCTACACCTTC
CASSHNPNYGYTF
>NA|TRBJ1-3|TRBV5-8|NA
TGTGCCAGCAGCTTGGGGTCCCACGGTACGAACACCATATATTTT
CASSLGSHGTNTIYF
>NA|TRBJ2-4|TRBV4-2|TRBD2
TGTGCCAGCAGCCAAGGGGAGGGTGGAAAAAACATTCAGTACTTC
CASSQGEGGKNIQYF
>few|TRBJ1-2|TRBV27|TRBD1
TGTGCCAGCAGTTTATTACCCGGGGGACAGGGTGGTGGCTACACCTTC
CASSLLPGGQGGGYTF
>once|TRBJ1-4|TRBV3-1/TRBV3-2|NA
TGTGCCAGCAGCCAAGATTTTGGGGCGGGGGGTGAAAAACTGTTTTTT
CASSQDFGAGGEKLFF
>NA|TRBJ1-6|TRBV11-2|NA
TGTGCCAGCAGCTTAACCCCAGGGTCAAATTCACCCCTCCACTTT
CASSLTPGSNSPLHF
>NA|TRBJ1-6|TRBV10-3|NA
TGTGCCATCATAATGGCGCGGGGAACGAATAATTCACCCCTCCACTTT
CAIIMARGTNNSPLHF
>NA|TRBJ1-1|TRBV5-1|NA
TGCGCCAGCAGCTTTGACGGGGGGAACACTGAAGCTTTCTTT
CASSFDGGNTEAFF
>NA|TRBJ1-1|TRBV6-1|NA
TGTGCCAGCAGTGTAGGGGTCTTAGGAGGGAGCACTGAAGCTTTCTTT
CASSVGVLGGSTEAFF
>NA|TRBJ1-2|TRBV28|NA
TGTGCCAGCAGTGAACGACTTTTCACTAACTATGGCTACACCTTC
CASSERLFTNYGYTF
>NA|TRBJ2-3|TRBV5-5|TRBD2
TGTGCCAGCAGCTCCCCGGGACTAGCGGGAGTTAAGAGCACAGATACGCAGTATTTT
CASSSPGLAGVKSTDTQYF
>NA|TRBJ1-6|TRBV7-2|TRBD1
TGTGCCAGCAGTCCGCGGACAGGGGGCGAGTCACCCCTCCACTTT
CASSPRTGGESPLHF
>NA|TRBJ2-2|TRBV18|NA
TGTGCCAGCTCACCCCCGGGACTCCTATTAACCGGGGAGCTGTTTTTT
CASSPPGLLLTGELFF